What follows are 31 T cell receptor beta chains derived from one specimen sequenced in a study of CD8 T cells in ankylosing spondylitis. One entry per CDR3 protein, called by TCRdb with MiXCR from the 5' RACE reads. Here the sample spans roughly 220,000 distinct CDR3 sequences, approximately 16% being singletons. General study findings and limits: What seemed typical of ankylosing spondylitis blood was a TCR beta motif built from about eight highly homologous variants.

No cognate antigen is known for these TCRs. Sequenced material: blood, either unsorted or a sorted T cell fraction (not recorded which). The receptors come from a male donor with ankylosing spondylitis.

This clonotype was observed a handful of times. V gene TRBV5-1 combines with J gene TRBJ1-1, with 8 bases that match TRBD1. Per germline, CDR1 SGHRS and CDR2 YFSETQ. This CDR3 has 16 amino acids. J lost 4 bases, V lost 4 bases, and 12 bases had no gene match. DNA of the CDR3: TGCGCCAGCAGCGGCGAACAGGGGGTCATCAGCACTGAAGCTTTCTTT. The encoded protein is CASSGEQGVISTEAFF.

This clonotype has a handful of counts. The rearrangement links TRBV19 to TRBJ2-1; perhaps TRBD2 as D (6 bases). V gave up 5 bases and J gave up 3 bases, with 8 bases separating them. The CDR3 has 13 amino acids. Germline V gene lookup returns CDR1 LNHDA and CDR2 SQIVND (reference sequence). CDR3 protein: CASSWGVYNEQFF. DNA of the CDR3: TGTGCCAGTAGTTGGGGGGTCTACAATGAGCAGTTCTTC.

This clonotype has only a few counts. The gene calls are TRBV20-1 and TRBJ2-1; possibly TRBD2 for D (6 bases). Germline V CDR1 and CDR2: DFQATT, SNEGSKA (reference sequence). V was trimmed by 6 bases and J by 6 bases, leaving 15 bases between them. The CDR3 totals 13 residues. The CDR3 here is CSALSGEVNEQFF. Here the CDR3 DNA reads TGCAGTGCCCTTAGCGGAGAAGTCAATGAGCAGTTCTTC.

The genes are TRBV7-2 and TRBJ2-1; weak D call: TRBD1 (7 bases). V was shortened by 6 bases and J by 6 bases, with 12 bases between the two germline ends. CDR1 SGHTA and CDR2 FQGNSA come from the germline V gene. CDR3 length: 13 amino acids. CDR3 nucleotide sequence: TGTGCCAGCAGGCAGGGGGGTTCCAATGAGCAGTTCTTC. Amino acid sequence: CASRQGGSNEQFF.

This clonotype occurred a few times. The CDR3 spells CASSALLGSYATNEKLFF. The CDR3 nucleotides read TGTGCCAGCAGCGCGTTGCTCGGGAGTTACGCAACTAATGAAAAACTGTTTTTT. The V gene is TRBV21-1, the J gene TRBJ1-4. TRBV21-1 is marked as a pseudogene. The CDR3 sequence is 18 residues long.

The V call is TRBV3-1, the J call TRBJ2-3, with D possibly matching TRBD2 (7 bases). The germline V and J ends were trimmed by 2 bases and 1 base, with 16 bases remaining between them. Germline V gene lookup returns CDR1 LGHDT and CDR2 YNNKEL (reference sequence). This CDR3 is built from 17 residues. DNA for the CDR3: TGTGCCAGCAGCCAATCCGAGGGGGGGTGGGGCACAGATACGCAGTATTTT. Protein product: CASSQSEGGWGTDTQYF.

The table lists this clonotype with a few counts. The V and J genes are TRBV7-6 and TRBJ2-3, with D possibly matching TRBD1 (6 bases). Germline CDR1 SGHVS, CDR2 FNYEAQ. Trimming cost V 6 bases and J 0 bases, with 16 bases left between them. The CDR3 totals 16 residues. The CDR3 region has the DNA TGTGCCAGCAGTTCGCCACAGGGCACTAGCACAGATACGCAGTATTTT. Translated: CASSSPQGTSTDTQYF.

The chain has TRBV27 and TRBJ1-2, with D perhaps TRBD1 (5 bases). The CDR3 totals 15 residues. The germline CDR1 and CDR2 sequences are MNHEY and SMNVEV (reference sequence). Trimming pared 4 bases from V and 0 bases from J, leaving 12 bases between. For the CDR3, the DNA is TGTGCCAGCAGTTGGACCGGGGGGTCTAACTATGGCTACACCTTC. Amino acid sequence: CASSWTGGSNYGYTF.

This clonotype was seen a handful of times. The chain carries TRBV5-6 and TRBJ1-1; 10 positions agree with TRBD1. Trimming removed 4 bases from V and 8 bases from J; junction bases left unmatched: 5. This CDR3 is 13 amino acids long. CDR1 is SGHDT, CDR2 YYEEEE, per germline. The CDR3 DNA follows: TGTGCCAGCAGCCCAGGGACAGGGGACGAAGCTTTCTTT. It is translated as CASSPGTGDEAFF.

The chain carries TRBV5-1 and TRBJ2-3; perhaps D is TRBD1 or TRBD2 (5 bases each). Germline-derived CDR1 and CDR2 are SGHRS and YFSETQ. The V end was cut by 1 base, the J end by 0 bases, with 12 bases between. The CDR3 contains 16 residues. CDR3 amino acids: CASSLPSGPSTDTQYF. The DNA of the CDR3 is TGCGCCAGCAGCTTGCCCTCGGGGCCTAGCACAGATACGCAGTATTTT.

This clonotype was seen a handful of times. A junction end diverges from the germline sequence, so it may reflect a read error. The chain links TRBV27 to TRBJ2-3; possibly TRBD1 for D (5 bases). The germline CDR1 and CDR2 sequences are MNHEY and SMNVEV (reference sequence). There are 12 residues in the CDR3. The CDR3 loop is CAITSETDTQYF. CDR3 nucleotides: TGTGCCATTACCAGTGAGACAGATACACAGTATTTT.

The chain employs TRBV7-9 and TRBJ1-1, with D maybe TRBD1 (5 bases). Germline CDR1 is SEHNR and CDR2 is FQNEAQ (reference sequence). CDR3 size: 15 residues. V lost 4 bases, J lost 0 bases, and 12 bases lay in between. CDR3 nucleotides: TGTGCCAGCAGCTCCTCGGCAGGGATGAACACTGAAGCTTTCTTT. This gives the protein CASSSSAGMNTEAFF.

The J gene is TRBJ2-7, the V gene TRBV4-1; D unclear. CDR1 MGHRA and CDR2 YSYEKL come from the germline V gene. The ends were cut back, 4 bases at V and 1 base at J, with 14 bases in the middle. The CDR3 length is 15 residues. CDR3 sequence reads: CASSLGPQTSYEQYF. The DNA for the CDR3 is TGCGCCAGCAGCCTCGGCCCCCAGACGTCCTACGAGCAGTACTTC.

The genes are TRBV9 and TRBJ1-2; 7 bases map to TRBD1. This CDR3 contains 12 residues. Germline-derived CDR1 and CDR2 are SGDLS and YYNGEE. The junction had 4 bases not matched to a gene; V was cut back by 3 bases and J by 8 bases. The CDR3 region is CASSGQGSGYTF. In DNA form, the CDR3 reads TGTGCCAGCAGCGGACAGGGCTCGGGCTACACCTTC.

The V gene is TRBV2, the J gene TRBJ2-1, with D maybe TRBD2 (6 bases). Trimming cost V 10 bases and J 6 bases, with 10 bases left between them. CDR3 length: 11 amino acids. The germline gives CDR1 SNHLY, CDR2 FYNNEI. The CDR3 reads CATPEGNEQFF. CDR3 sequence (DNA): TGTGCCACCCCGGAGGGCAATGAGCAGTTCTTC. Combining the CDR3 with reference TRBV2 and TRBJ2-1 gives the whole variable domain EPEVTQTPSHQVTQMGQEVILRCVPISNHLYFYWYRQILGQKVEFLVSFYNNEISEKSEIFDDQFSVERPDGSNFTLKIRSTKLEDSAMYFCATPEGNEQFFGPGTRLTVL.

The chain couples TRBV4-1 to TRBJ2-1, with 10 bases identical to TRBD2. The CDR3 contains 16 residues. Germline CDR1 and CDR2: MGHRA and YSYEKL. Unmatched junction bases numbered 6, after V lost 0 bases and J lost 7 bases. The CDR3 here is CASSQEAAGGGNEQFF. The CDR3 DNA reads TGCGCCAGCAGCCAAGAGGCAGCGGGAGGGGGTAATGAGCAGTTCTTC.

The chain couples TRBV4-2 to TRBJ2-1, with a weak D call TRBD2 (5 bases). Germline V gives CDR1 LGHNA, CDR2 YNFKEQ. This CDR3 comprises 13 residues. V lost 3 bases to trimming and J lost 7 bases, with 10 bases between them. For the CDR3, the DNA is TGTGCCAGCAGCCAGGCCGGACTTAATGAGCAGTTCTTC. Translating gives CASSQAGLNEQFF.

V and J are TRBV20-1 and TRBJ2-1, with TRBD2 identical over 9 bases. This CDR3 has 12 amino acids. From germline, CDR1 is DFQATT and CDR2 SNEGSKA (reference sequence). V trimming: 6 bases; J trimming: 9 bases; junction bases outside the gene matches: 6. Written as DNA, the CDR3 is TGCAGTGCGCCCGGGACTAGCTCTGAGCAGTTCTTC. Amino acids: CSAPGTSSEQFF.

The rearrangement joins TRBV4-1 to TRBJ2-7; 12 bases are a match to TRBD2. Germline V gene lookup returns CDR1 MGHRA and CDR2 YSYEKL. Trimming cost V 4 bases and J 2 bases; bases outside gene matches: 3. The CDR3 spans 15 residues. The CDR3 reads CASSPGLAGTYEQYF. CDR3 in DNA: TGCGCCAGCAGCCCTGGACTAGCGGGGACCTACGAGCAGTACTTC.

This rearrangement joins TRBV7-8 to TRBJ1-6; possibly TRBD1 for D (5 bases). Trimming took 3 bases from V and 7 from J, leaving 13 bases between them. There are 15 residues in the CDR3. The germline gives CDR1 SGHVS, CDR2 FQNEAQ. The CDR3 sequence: CASSFHRDLNSPLHF. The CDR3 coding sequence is TGTGCCAGCAGCTTCCACCGGGACCTGAATTCACCCCTCCACTTT.

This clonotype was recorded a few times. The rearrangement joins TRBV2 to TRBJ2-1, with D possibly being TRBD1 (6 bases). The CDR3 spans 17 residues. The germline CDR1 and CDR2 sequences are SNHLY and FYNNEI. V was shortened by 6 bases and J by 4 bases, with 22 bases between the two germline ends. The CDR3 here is CASRELGQLKVYNEQFF. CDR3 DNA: TGTGCCAGCAGGGAACTTGGACAGTTGAAGGTTTACAATGAGCAGTTCTTC.

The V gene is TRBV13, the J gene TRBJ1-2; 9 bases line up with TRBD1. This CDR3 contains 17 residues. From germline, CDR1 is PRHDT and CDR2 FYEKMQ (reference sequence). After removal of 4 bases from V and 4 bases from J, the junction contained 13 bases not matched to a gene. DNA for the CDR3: TGTGCCAGCAGCTCTATGAATAGACAGGGGGGATTCTATGGCTACACCTTC. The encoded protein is CASSSMNRQGGFYGYTF.

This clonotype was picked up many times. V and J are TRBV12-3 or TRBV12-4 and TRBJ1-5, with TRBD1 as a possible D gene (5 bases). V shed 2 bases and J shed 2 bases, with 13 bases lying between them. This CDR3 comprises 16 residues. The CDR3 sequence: CASSLIGTEGNQPQHF. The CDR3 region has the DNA TGTGCCAGCAGTTTAATTGGGACGGAAGGCAATCAGCCCCAGCATTTT.

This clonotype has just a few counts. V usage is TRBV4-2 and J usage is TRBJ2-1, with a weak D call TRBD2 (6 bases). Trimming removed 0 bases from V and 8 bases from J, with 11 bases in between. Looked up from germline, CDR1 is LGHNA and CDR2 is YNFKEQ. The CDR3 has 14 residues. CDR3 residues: CASSQDRLGDEQFF. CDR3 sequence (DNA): TGTGCCAGCAGCCAAGATAGACTAGGGGATGAGCAGTTCTTC.

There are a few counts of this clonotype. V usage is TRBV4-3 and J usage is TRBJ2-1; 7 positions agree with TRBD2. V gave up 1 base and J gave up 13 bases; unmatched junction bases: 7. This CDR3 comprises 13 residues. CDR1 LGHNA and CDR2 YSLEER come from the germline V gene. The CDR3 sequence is CASSQALADIQFF. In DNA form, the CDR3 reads TGCGCCAGCAGCCAAGCCCTAGCGGATATTCAGTTCTTC.

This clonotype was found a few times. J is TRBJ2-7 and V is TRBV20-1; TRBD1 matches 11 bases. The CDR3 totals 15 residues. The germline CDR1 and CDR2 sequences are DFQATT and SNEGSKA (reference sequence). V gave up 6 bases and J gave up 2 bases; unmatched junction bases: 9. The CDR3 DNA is TGCAGTGCACGAACCGGGACAGGGGGTACCTACGAGCAGTACTTC. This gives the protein CSARTGTGGTYEQYF.

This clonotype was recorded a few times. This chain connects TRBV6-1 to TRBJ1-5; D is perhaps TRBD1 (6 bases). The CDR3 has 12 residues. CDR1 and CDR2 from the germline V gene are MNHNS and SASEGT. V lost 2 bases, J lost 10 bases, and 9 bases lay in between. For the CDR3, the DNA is TGTGCCAGCAGTGAATCGGGGGGCCCCCAGCATTTT. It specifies CASSESGGPQHF.

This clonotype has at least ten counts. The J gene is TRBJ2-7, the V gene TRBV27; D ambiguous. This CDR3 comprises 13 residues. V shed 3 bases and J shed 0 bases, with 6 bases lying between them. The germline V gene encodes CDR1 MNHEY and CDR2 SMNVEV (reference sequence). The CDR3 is CASSFGISYEQYF. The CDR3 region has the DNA TGTGCCAGCAGTTTTGGGATCTCCTACGAGCAGTACTTC.

The CDR3 DNA reads as TGTGCCAGCAGCGTAGGAGACAAATGGGGGCCTACTGAAGCTTTCTTT. It encodes CASSVGDKWGPTEAFF. The chain employs TRBV9 and TRBJ1-1; the D gene is possibly TRBD1 (6 bases). Germline CDR1 and CDR2: SGDLS and YYNGEE. The length of the CDR3 is 16 residues. V was clipped by 0 bases and J by 5 bases, with 17 bases between them.

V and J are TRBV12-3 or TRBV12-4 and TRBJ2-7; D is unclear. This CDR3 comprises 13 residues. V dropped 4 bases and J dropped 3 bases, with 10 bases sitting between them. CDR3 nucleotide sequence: TGTGCCAGCAGTTCCTCTGGGGTCTACGAGCAGTACTTC. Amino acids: CASSSSGVYEQYF.

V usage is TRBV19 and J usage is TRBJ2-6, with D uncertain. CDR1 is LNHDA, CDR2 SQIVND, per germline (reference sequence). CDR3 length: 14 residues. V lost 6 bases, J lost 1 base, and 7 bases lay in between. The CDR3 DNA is TGTGCCAGTAGGTACGCTTCTGGGGCCAACGTCCTGACTTTC. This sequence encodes CASRYASGANVLTF.